The sequence of this T cell receptor (beta chain) was determined in a study of CD8 T cells in Susac syndrome. Study background: At the time their blood was drawn, patients with Susac syndrome were either therapy-naive, on corticosteroids (with some of them also receiving intravenous immunoglobulin), or on intravenous immunoglobulin alone.

Germline loops: CDR1 MGHRA, CDR2 YSYEKL. The J segment lost 8 bases and the V segment lost 5 bases, leaving 8 bases of the junction unmatched. This CDR3 spans 15 amino acids. With random hexamers, roughly 0.45 to 1 ug RNA was reverse transcribed. immunoSEQ multiplex PCR amplified TCR beta CDR3 across 54 Vbeta, 13 Jbeta. TCRdb re-called the immunoSEQ multiplex PCR reads with MiXCR, one entry per CDR3 protein. In the table there are approximately 80,000 distinct CDR3 sequences, roughly 94% of which are singletons. High-throughput TCR beta sequencing covered peripheral CD8+ and CD4+ T cells. TEMRA cells were FACS-enriched, with CD8+ and CD4+ T cells isolated negatively.

The chain employs TRBV4-1 and TRBJ2-1; TRBD1 matches 11 bases. The receptor was isolated from a human donor with Susac syndrome. Sequenced input: CD8+ T cells from PBMCs. The CDR3 nucleotides read TGCGCCAGCAGCTTCCGGGACAGGGGGATCGATGAGCAGTTCTTC. This encodes CASSFRDRGIDEQFF.